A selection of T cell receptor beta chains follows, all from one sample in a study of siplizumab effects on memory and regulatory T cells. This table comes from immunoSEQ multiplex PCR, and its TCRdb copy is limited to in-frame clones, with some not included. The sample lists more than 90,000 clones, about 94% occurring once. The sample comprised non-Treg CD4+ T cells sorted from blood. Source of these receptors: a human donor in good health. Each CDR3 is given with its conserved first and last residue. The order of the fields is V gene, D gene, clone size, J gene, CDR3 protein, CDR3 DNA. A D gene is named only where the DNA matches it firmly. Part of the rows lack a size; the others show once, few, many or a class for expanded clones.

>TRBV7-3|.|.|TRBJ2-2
CASSLDGRLANTGELFF
TGTGCCAGCAGCTTAGACGGGCGGCTCGCGAACACCGGGGAGCTGTTTTTT
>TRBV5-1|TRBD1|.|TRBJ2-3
CASSFRQGGTDTQYF
TGCGCCAGCAGCTTTAGACAGGGGGGCACAGATACGCAGTATTTT
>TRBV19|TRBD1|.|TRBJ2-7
CATGQGASYEQYF
TGTGCCACGGGACAGGGAGCCTCCTACGAGCAGTACTTC
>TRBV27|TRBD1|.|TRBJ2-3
CASRQTGATDTQYF
TGTGCCAGCAGGCAGACAGGGGCGACAGATACGCAGTATTTT
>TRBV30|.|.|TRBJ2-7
CAWSVGAYEQYF
TGTGCCTGGAGTGTTGGCGCCTACGAGCAGTACTTC
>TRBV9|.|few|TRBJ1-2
CASSATPGLSPLDYGYTF
TGTGCCAGCAGCGCAACCCCGGGACTTTCTCCTTTGGACTATGGCTACACCTTC
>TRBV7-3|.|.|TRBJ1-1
CASSLTDSLNTEAFF
TGTGCCAGCAGCTTAACCGACAGTTTGAACACTGAAGCTTTCTTT
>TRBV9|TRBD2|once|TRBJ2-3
CASSDSGSVIDTQYF
TGTGCCAGCAGCGATAGCGGGAGCGTGATAGATACGCAGTATTTT
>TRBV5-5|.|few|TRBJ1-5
CASSLRGTNQPQHF
TGTGCCAGCAGCTTGAGGGGGACCAATCAGCCCCAGCATTTT
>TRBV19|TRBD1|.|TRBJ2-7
CASSRIARDSYEQYF
TGTGCCAGTAGTCGTATTGCTCGGGACAGCTACGAGCAGTACTTC
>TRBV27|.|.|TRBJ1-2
CASRGLGEEARGYTF
TGTGCCAGCCGCGGTTTGGGGGAGGAAGCTCGTGGCTACACCTTC
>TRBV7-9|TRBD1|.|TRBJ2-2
CASSSDRDTGELFF
TGTGCCAGCAGCTCTGACAGGGATACCGGGGAGCTGTTTTTT
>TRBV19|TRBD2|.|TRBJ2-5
CASSIGPAGGGQETQYF
TGTGCCAGTAGTATTGGTCCAGCGGGAGGGGGGCAAGAGACCCAGTACTTC
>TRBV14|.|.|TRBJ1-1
CASSQDPKPNTEAFF
TGTGCCAGCAGCCAAGATCCGAAACCGAACACTGAAGCTTTCTTT
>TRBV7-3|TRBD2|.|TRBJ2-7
CASSLGSGRHLEQYF
TGTGCCAGCAGCTTAGGGAGCGGGAGGCATCTCGAGCAGTACTTC
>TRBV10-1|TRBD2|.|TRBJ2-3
CASSEGGSGSSRDTQYF
TGCGCCAGCAGTGAGGGGGGAAGCGGGAGTTCCAGGGATACGCAGTATTTT
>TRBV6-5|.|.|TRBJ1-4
CASRSSWAAEKLFF
TGTGCCAGCCGGTCCTCTTGGGCAGCAGAAAAACTGTTTTTT